This note documents a single T cell receptor (beta chain) sequence. Its antigen remains undetermined. No much larger clonotype is one base removed from it; base qualities were not supplied. This sample stems from a study of PD-L1 blockade in urothelial cancer (dated 2017 in TCRdb). Turning to the overall study: All patients started therapy in the mid-2010s and received atezolizumab 1,200 mg intravenously every 3 weeks. An exploratory multi-omic analysis was conducted of the somatic, immune and clinical correlates of response to PD-L1 blockade with atezolizumab in urothelial cancer. Durable clinical benefit meant progression-free survival longer than 6 months, and TCR features were also tested against progression-free and overall survival. Blood samples were analyzed at 3 weeks after treatment start (second dose) and at 6 weeks after treatment start. In the same patients, pretreatment tumors underwent whole exome sequencing and RNA sequencing in addition to TCR sequencing. Patients had an ECOG performance status of 0 or 1 and had received between 0 and 3 prior chemotherapy regimens. Blood samples gave median yields of 141,255 T cells and over 80,000 unique TCRs, along with a median clonality of 0.080. Pretreatment tumor samples, along with matched peripheral blood collected serially before and after atezolizumab treatment, underwent TCR sequencing. Ten or so patients reached durable clinical benefit, while some 19 patients did not. Approximately 30 patients had pretreatment blood TCR-seq, some 25 had at least one posttreatment blood collection, and some 25 had tumor TCR-seq. About 90% of the roughly 30 patients were males with bladder-origin urothelial cancer, and about 65% of the roughly 30 reported a prior smoking history. General findings and caveats noted by the study authors: Improved progression-free and overall survival was found to be associated with pretreatment peripheral blood TCR clonality below the median. Patients with durable benefit showed greater expansion of tumor-associated TCR clones in peripheral blood 3 weeks after starting treatment (n = 22, p = 0.022). Because the sample size was small (n of about 30) and many of the analyses were exploratory, the results are meant to be hypothesis-generating.

Synthetic TCR analog templates were spiked into each PCR so that absolute template abundance could be estimated from read counts. TCRbeta CDR3 regions were amplified from genomic DNA with bias-controlled V and J gene primers using the immunoSEQ assay. Rearranged TCRbeta segments were sequenced at approximately 20X coverage. Per the original workflow: Clustering was used to correct sequencing errors, and CDR3s were annotated against IMGT so that V, D and J genes could be assigned. Downstream analyses used only productive TCRbeta rearrangements and left out out-of-frame or stop-codon sequences. To compute clonality, Shannon entropy was normalized by the log of the number of unique productive sequences and then subtracted from one. Clones differing between time points or between blood and tumor were identified by Fisher's exact test with Benjamini-Hochberg correction at adjusted p below 0.01. Sourced from immuneACCESS, this table was stored by TCRdb with only in-frame sequences that have V and J called. A share of the clones is absent; for the studies checked, an unresolved V gene accounts for under half, and the remainder has no known explanation. V and J calls plus clone size are reproduced from that table; the DNA served to infer D and trimming. The sample has tens of thousands of clones on record, around four fifths of them singletons. The ten most abundant clones make up 13% to 15% of the sample.

The CDR3 holds 14 amino acids from the cysteine to the phenylalanine. CDR3 DNA is the only sequence kept; it has 42 bases, read in frame from the first base. V and J lose 3 bases and 7 bases, and a span of 16 bases separates them. CDR1 and CDR2 are read off the germline V gene as SGDLS and YYNGEE. According to the study, the label for this sample's time point signals: pretreatment peripheral blood. The cohort comprised approximately 30 patients with locally advanced or metastatic urothelial carcinoma treated at Memorial Sloan Kettering on a trial protocol. Peripheral blood mononuclear cells were collected pretreatment and during treatment, with between 1 and 8 total time points per patient. The Qiagen DNeasy Blood extraction kit was used to purify genomic DNA from total PBMCs and from tumor samples. PBMCs were collected pretreatment and during treatment, and were isolated and stored as previously described.

The source is a man older than 75 with urothelial cancer. Specimen: PBMCs, collected around atezolizumab (anti-PD-L1) treatment. This sequence uses TRBV9 and TRBJ1-1; the D segment could be TRBD1, given 5 matching bases. The CDR3 loop reads CASSALPGGIEAFF. Here is the DNA: TGTGCCAGCAGCGCCCTGCCCGGGGGGATTGAAGCTTTCTTT.